This T cell receptor (beta chain) originates from a study of cytomegalovirus exposure and HLA in healthy donors. The PCR contained 60 Vbeta and 13 Jbeta primers. Assay used: immunoSEQ multiplex PCR; TCRdb lists only in-frame clones, some missing. Of under 200,000 clones in the sample, 70% to 80% were seen once. This CDR3 comprises 19 residues. The chain carries TRBV21-1 and TRBJ2-5; the table assigns TRBD1, which was not confirmed against the DNA. TRBV21-1 is a known pseudogene. The sample consisted of PBMCs. The sequence was collected from a man aged 25-45 years in good health and CMV-seronegative. The CDR3 DNA is TGTGCCAGCAGCAAAGTGAACCGGACAGTGGGCCCCACTTCGGAGACCCAGTACTTC. Translating gives CASSKVNRTVGPTSETQYF.